The subject of this entry is one TCR beta chain. CDR3 size: 15 residues. The ends lost 3 bases at V and 3 bases at J; junction bases unmatched: 6. Per germline, CDR1 KGHSH and CDR2 LQKENI. Using immunoSEQ multiplex PCR, the repertoire was profiled, and TCRdb retains in-frame clones only, with some absent. The repertoire consists of 50,000 to 65,000 clones, with roughly 90% occurring once and the leading ten covering approximately 2%. This record belongs to a study of T cell changes during pregnancy in multiple sclerosis. The clonotype originates from a female donor with multiple sclerosis, enrolled in a pregnancy study. The sequencing used peripheral blood, collected after pregnancy. V is TRBV18 and J is TRBJ1-1, with 8 bases that match TRBD1. The CDR3 DNA reads TGTGCCAGCTCACCGAGGACAGGGTCGGACACTGAAGCTTTCTTT. This codes for CASSPRTGSDTEAFF.